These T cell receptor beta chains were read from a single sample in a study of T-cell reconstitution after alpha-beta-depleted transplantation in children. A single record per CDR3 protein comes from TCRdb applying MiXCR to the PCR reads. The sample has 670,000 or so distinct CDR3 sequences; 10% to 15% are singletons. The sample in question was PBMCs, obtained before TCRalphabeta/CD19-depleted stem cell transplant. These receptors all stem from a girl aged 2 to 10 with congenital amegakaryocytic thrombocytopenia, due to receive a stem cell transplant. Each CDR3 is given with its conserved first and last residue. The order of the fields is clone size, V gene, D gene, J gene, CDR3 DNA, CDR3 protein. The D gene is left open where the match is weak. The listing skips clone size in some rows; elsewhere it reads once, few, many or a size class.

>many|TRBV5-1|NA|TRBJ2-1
TGCGCCAGCAGCTTTAGCGGCCACAATGAGCAGTTCTTC
CASSFSGHNEQFF
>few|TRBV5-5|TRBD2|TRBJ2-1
TGTGCCAGCAGCTCCTTGGGAGGGAACAATGAGCAGTTCTTC
CASSSLGGNNEQFF
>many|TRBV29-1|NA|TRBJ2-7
TGCAGCGTTGAAGTCTCTCAGGGGGGGTACGAGCAGTACTTC
CSVEVSQGGYEQYF
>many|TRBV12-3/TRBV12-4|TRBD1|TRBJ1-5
TGTGCCAGCAGCGGACAGGGAGGCAATCAGCCCCAGCATTTT
CASSGQGGNQPQHF
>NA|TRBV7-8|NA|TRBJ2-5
TGTGCCAGCAGCTTACCCAGTGGTGGGCAAGAGACCCAGTACTTC
CASSLPSGGQETQYF
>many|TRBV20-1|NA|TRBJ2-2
TGCAGTGCTAGAGATCGGATGGGGGCTGTCGGCACCGGGGAGCTGTTTTTT
CSARDRMGAVGTGELFF
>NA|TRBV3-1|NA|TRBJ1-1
TGTGCCAGCAGCCAAGGGAACGAAGCTTTCTTT
CASSQGNEAFF
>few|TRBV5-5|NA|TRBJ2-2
TGTGCCAGCAGCCAGGGTTTCGGGGAGCTGTTTTTT
CASSQGFGELFF
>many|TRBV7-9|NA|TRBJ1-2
TGTGCCAGCAGCTTAGCGGCACGCTATGGCTACACCTTC
CASSLAARYGYTF
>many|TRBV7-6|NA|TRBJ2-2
TGTGCCAGCAGCTTAGATGCGGGGCCGAACACCGGGGAGCTGTTTTTT
CASSLDAGPNTGELFF
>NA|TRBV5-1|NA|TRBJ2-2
TGCGCCAGCAGCTTGGCCACCACCGTGAACACCGGGGAGCTGTTTTTT
CASSLATTVNTGELFF
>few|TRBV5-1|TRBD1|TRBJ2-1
TGCGCCAGCAGCGGAACCGGGACAGGGTACAATGAGCAGTTCTTC
CASSGTGTGYNEQFF
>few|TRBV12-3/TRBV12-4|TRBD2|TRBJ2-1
TGTGCCAGCAGCCAAATCGCGGGAGGGTTGCATGAGCAGTTCTTC
CASSQIAGGLHEQFF
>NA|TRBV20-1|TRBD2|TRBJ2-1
TGCAGTGCTAGAGCGGGAGGCACGGGGAATGAGCAGTTCTTC
CSARAGGTGNEQFF
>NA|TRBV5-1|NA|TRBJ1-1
TGCGCCAGCAGCTTCGCATCTTTGGAAGCTTTCTTT
CASSFASLEAFF
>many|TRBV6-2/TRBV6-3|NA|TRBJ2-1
TGTGCCAGCAAAAACCCGAGCTCCTACAATGAGCAGTTCTTC
CASKNPSSYNEQFF
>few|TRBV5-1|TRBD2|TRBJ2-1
TGCGCCAGCAGCTTGGGGGGAACTAGCGGGAAGGGCAATGAGCAGTTCTTC
CASSLGGTSGKGNEQFF
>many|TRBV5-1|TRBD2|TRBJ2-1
TGCGCCAGCAGCTCTGGGACTAGCGGGAGATACAATGAGCAGTTCTTC
CASSSGTSGRYNEQFF
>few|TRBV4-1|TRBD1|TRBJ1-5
TGCGCCAGCAGCCAGCTGACAGGGCATCAGCCCCAGCATTTT
CASSQLTGHQPQHF
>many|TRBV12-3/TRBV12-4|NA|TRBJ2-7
TGTGCCAGCAGTGATACGGGGGCGTACGAGCAGTACTTC
CASSDTGAYEQYF
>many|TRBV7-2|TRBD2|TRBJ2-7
TGTGCCAGCAGCTTAGGAGTAGCGGGTCCTACCTACGAGCAGTACTTC
CASSLGVAGPTYEQYF
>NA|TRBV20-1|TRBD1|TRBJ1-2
TGCAGTGCTCCCCGCCCCGGGACAGGGGGCTTAGATGGCTACACCTTC
CSAPRPGTGGLDGYTF
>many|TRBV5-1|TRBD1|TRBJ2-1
TGCGCCAGCACCTCTTCGGGACAGGGAACGAATGAGCAGTTCTTC
CASTSSGQGTNEQFF
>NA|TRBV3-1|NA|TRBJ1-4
TGTGCCAGCAGCCGTGGACAAGGAGAAAAACTGTTTTTT
CASSRGQGEKLFF
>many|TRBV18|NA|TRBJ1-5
TGTGCCAGCTCACCCCGTGTGGCTGAGCAGCCCCAGCATTTT
CASSPRVAEQPQHF
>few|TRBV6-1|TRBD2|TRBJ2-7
TGTGCCAGCGGGGGACTACATACCTACGAGCAGTACTTC
CASGGLHTYEQYF
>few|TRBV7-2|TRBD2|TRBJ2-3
TGTGCCAGCAGCTTACGGGCGGGAGTCGGGGGTACGCAGTATTTT
CASSLRAGVGGTQYF
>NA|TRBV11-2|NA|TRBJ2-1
TGTGCCAGCAGCTTAGCGGGACTCTCCAATGAGCAGTTCTTC
CASSLAGLSNEQFF
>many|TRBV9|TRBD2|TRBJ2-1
TGTGCCAGCTCCGAAGCGGGAGGACCTTACAATGAGCAGTTCTTC
CASSEAGGPYNEQFF
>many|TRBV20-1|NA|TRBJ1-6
TGCAGTGCCGGGCGGTTTTTTGATTCACCCCTCCACTTT
CSAGRFFDSPLHF
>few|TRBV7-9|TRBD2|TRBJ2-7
TGTGCCTGGGAGACTAGCGGGAGGCCCTACGAGCAGTACTTC
CAWETSGRPYEQYF
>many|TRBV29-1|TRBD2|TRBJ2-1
TGCAGCGTTGAGTCTCCCGGGACTAGCGGGAGGTCCTTC
CSVESPGTSGRSF
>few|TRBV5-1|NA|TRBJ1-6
TGCGCCAGCAGCTGGGACGGGGTGAATTCACCCCTCCACTTT
CASSWDGVNSPLHF
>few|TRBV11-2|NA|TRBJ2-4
TGTGCCAGCAGCTTCCCAACCTCACAGGGCCCTTATAACGAAAACATTCAGTACTTC
CASSFPTSQGPYNENIQYF
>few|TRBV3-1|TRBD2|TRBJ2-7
TGTGCCAGCAGCCAACGGACTAGCGGGAGTAGTGGGTCGGTTTTTTGTTACGAGCAGTACTTC
CASSQRTSGSSGSVFCYEQYF
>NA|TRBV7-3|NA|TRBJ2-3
TGTGCCAGCAGCCCGCGTGGGGTCAGCCTCACAGATACGCAGTATTTT
CASSPRGVSLTDTQYF
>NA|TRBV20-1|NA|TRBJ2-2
TGCAGTGCTAGAAGAACAGGGTTCGAGACCGGGGAGCTGTTTTTT
CSARRTGFETGELFF
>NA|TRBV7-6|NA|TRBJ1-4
TGTGCCAGCAGCTTATTGTATCGGGGAGGTCTAACTAATGAAAAACTGTTTTTT
CASSLLYRGGLTNEKLFF
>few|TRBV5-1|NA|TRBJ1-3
TGCGCCAGCAGGTTGGACTCTGGAAACACCATATATTTT
CASRLDSGNTIYF
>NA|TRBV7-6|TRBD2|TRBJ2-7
TGTGCCAGCAGCGAAATAGCGGGCAGCTCCTACGAGCAGTACTTC
CASSEIAGSSYEQYF
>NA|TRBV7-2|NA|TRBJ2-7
TGTGCCAGCAGCCAAGCCTACTACTACGAGCAGTACTTC
CASSQAYYYEQYF
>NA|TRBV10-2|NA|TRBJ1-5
TGCGCCAGCAGTGAGTCGGGCAGGAGGTCACGGCAGCCCCAGCATTTT
CASSESGRRSRQPQHF
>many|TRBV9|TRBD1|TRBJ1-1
TGTGCCAGCAGCCTAGGACAGGGGCCCACAGAAGCTTTCTTT
CASSLGQGPTEAFF
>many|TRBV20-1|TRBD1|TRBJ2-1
TGCAGTGCTAGAGGGACAGGGGGGAATGAGCAGTTCTTC
CSARGTGGNEQFF
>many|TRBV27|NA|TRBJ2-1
TGTGCCAGCGGAACATCATCCTCAGGGTCAAGGACCAATGAGCAGTTCTTC
CASGTSSSGSRTNEQFF
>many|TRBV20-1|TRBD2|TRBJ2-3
TGCAGTGCTTATAGCGGGAGTTGGTATACGCAGTATTTT
CSAYSGSWYTQYF
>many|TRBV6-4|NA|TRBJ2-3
TGTGCCAGCAGTGAAGGAGAAAACACAGATACGCAGTATTTT
CASSEGENTDTQYF
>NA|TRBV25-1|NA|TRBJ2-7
TGTGCCAGCACCGGCTCAACCATTTACGAGCAGTACTTC
CASTGSTIYEQYF
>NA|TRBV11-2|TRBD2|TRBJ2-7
TGTGCCAGCAGCGAAACCGGGACTAGCGGGAGGGCGCCATTGGTTTACGAGCAGTACTTC
CASSETGTSGRAPLVYEQYF
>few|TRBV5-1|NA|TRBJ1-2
TGCGCCAGCAGCTTGGGGGTCTTACTAAGTGACTATGGCTACACCTTC
CASSLGVLLSDYGYTF
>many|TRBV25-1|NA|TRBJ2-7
TGTGCCAGCAGTGTTAGCGGAGAATACGAGCAGTACTTC
CASSVSGEYEQYF
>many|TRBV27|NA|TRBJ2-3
TGTGCCAGCACTACTACAGGGATCGCTTTCCCAGATACGCAGTATTTT
CASTTTGIAFPDTQYF
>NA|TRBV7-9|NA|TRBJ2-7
TGTGCCAGCAGCTTCACGGACGAGCAGTCCTTC
CASSFTDEQSF
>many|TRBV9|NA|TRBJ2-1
TGTGCCAGCAGCGTAGATCCAGCGGGCTACAATGAGCAGTTCTTC
CASSVDPAGYNEQFF
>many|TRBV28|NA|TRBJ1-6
TGTGCCACCCGCGGGGGGCATGATTCACCCCTCCACTTT
CATRGGHDSPLHF
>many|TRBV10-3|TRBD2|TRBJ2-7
TGTGCCATCAGTGATTTGGCTAGCGGAGCCTACGAGCAGTACTTC
CAISDLASGAYEQYF